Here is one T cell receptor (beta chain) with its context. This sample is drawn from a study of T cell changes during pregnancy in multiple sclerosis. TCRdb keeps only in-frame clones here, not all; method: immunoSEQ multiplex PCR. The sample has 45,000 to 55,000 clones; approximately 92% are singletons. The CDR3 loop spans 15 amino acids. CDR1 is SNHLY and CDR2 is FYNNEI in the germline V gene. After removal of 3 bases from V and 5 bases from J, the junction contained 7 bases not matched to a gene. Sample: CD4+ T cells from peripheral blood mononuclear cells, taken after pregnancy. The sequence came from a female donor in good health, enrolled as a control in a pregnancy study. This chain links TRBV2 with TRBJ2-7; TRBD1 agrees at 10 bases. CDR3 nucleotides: TGTGCCAGCAGTGACCAGGGACAGGGGTCCCACGAGCAGTACTTC. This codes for CASSDQGQGSHEQYF.